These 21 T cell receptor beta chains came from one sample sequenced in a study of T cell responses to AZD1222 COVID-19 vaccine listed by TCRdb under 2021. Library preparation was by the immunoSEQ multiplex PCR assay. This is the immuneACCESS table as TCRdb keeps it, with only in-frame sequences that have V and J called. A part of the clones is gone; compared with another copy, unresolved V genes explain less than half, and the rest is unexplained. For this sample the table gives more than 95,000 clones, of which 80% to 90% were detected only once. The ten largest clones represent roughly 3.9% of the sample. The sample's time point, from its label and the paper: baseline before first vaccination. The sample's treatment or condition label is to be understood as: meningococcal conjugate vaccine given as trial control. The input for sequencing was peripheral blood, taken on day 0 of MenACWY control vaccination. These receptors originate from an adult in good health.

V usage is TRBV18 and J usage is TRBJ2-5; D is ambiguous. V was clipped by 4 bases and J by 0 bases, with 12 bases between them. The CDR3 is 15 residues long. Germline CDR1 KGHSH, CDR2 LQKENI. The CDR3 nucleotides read TGTGCCAGCTCACGGCGGAGCAGCTACCAAGAGACCCAGTACTTC. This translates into CASSRRSSYQETQYF.

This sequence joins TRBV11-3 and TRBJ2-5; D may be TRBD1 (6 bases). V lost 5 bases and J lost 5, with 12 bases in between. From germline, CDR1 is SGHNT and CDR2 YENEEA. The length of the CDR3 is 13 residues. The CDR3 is CASSKGTSETQYF. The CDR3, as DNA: TGTGCCAGCAGCAAAGGGACATCGGAGACCCAGTACTTC. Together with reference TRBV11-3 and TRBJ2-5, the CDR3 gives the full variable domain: EAGVVQSPRYKIIEKKQPVAFWCNPISGHNTLYWYLQNLGQGPELLIRYENEEAVDDSQLPKDRFSAERLKGVDSTLKIQPAELGDSAVYLCASSKGTSETQYFGPGTRLLVL.

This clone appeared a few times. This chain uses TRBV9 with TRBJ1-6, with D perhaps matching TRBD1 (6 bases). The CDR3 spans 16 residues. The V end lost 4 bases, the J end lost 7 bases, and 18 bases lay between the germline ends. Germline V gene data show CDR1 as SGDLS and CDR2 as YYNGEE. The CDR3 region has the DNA TGTGCCAGCAGCCCTCAAGGGACATTCGCAAATTCACCCCTCCACTTT. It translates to CASSPQGTFANSPLHF.

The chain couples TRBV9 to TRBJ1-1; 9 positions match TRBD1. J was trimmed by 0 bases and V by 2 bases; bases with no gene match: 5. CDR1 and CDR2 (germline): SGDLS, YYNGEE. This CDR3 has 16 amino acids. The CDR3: CASSVNTGGLNTEAFF. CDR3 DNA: TGTGCCAGCAGCGTTAATACAGGGGGCTTGAACACTGAAGCTTTCTTT.

CDR3 protein: CASSKTGEVMNTEAFF. The CDR3 bases are TGCGCCAGCAGCAAGACAGGGGAGGTCATGAACACTGAAGCTTTCTTT. The chain combines TRBV5-1 with TRBJ1-1; 8 bases align to TRBD1. Germline V gives CDR1 SGHRS, CDR2 YFSETQ. The length of the CDR3 is 16 residues. Trimming removed 4 bases from V and 0 bases from J; junction bases left unmatched: 8. The full variable domain, with the rest looked up from reference TRBV5-1 and TRBJ1-1, is KAGVTQTPRYLIKTRGQQVTLSCSPISGHRSVSWYQQTPGQGLQFLFEYFSETQRNKGNFPGRFSGRQFSNSRSEMNVSTLELGDSALYLCASSKTGEVMNTEAFFGQGTRLTVV.

CDR3 protein: CASSERHSPLHF. The CDR3 nucleotides read TGTGCCAGCAGTGAAAGACATTCACCCCTCCACTTT. The V and J genes are TRBV2 and TRBJ1-6; D is undetermined. Germline CDR1 and CDR2: SNHLY and FYNNEI. There are 12 residues in the CDR3. With 2 bases removed from V and 8 bases from J, the gap between germline ends came to 4 bases.

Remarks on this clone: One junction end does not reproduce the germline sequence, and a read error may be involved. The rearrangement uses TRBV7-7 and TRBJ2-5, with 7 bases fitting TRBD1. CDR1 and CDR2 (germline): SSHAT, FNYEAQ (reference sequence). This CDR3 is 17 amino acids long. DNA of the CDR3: TGTGCTAGCAGCTTACAAGGCTCGGCAGGGGGCCAAGAGACCCAGTACTTC. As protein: CASSLQGSAGGQETQYF. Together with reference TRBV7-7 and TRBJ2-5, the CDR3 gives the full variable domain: GAGVSQSPRYKVTKRGQDVTLRCDPISSHATLYWYQQALGQGPEFLTYFNYEAQPDKSGLPSDRFSAERPEGSISTLTIQRTEQRDSAMYRCASSLQGSAGGQETQYFGPGTRLLVL.

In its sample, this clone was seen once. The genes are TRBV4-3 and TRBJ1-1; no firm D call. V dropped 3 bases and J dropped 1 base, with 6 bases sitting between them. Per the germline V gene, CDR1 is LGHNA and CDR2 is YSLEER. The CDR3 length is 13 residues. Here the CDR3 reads CASSHLKNTEAFF. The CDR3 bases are TGCGCCAGCAGCCATCTGAAGAACACTGAAGCTTTCTTT.

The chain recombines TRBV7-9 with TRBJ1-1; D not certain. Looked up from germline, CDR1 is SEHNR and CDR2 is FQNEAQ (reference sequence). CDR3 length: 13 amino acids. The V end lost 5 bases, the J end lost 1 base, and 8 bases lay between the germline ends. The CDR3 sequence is CASSRLQNTEAFF. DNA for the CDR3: TGTGCCAGCAGCCGTCTGCAGAACACTGAAGCTTTCTTT.

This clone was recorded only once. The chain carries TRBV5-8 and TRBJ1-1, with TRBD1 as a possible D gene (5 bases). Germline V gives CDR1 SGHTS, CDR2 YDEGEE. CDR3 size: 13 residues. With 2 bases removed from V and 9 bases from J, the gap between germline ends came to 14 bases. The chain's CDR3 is CASSFSRASKAFF. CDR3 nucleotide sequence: TGTGCCAGCAGCTTTAGCAGGGCAAGTAAAGCTTTCTTT.

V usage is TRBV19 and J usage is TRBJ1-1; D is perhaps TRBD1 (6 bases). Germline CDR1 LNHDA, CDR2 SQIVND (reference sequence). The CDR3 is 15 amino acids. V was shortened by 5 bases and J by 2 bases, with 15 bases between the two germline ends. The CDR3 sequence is CASSLQGMANTEAFF. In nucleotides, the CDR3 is TGTGCCAGTAGTTTACAGGGTATGGCAAACACTGAAGCTTTCTTT.

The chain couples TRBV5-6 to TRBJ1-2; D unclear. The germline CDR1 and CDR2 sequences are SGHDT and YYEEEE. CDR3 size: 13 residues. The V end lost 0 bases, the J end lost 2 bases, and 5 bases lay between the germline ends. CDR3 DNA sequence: TGTGCCAGCAGCTTGGCCCAGAACTATGGCTACACCTTC. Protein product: CASSLAQNYGYTF. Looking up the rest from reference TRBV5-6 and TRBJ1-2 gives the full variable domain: DAGVTQSPTHLIKTRGQQVTLRCSPKSGHDTVSWYQQALGQGPQFIFQYYEEEERQRGNFPDRFSGHQFPNYSSELNVNALLLGDSALYLCASSLAQNYGYTFGSGTRLTVV.

DNA of the CDR3: TGTGCCAGCAGCGTAGATCTGGGACAGGGCGATGAAAAACTGTTTTTT. Its protein is CASSVDLGQGDEKLFF. V gene TRBV9 combines with J gene TRBJ1-4, with TRBD1 identical over 9 bases. The CDR3 totals 16 residues. Germline CDR1 SGDLS, CDR2 YYNGEE. With 0 bases clipped from V and 6 bases from J, the junction kept 6 bases outside the gene matches.

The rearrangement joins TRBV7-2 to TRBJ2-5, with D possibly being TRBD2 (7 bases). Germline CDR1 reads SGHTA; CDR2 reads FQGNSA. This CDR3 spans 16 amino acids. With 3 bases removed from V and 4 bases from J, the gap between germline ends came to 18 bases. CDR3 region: CASSFRGGRGRETQYF. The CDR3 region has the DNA TGTGCCAGCAGCTTTAGGGGGGGTCGGGGCAGAGAGACCCAGTACTTC. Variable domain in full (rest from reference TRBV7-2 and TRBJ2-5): GAGVSQSPSNKVTEKGKDVELRCDPISGHTALYWYRQSLGQGLEFLIYFQGNSAPDKSGLPSDRFSAERTGGSVSTLTIQRTQQEDSAVYLCASSFRGGRGRETQYFGPGTRLLVL.

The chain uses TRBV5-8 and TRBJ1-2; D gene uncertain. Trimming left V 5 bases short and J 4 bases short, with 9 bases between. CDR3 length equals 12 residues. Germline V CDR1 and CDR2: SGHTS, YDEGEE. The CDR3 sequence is CASRTRPYGYTF. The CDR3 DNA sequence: TGTGCCAGCAGAACCCGCCCCTATGGCTACACCTTC.

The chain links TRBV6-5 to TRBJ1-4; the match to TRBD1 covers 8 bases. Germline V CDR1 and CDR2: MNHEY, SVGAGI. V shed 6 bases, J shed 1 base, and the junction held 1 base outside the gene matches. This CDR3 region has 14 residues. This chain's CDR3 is CASRDRETNEKLFF. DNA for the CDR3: TGTGCCAGCAGGGACAGGGAAACTAATGAAAAACTGTTTTTT.

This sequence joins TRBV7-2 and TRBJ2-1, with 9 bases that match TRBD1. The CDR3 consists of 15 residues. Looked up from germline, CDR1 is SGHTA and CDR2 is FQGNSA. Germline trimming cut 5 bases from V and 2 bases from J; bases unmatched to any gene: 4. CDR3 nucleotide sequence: TGTGCCAGCAGCCATCGACAGGGGGCCTACAATGAGCAGTTCTTC. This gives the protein CASSHRQGAYNEQFF.

This CDR3 reads CASSGPPLAGVETQYF. CDR3 nucleotides: TGTGCCAGCAGCGGGCCCCCCCTAGCGGGGGTAGAGACCCAGTACTTC. The rearrangement uses TRBV9 and TRBJ2-5, with 10 bases matching TRBD2. The CDR3 has 16 residues. From germline, CDR1 is SGDLS and CDR2 YYNGEE. After removal of 3 bases from V and 4 bases from J, the junction contained 9 bases not matched to a gene.

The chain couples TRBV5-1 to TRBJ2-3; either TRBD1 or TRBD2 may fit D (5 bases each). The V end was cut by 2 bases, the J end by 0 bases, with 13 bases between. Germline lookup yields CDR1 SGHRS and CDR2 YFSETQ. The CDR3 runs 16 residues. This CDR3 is CASSFDGGSSTDTQYF. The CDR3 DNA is TGCGCCAGCAGCTTTGATGGGGGTTCTAGCACAGATACGCAGTATTTT.

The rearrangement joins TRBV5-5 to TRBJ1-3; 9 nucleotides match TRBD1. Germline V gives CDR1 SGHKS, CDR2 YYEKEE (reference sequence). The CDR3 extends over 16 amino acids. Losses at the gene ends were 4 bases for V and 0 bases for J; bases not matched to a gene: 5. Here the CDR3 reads CASSRRQGDSGNTIYF. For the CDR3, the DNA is TGTGCCAGCAGCCGGAGACAGGGGGACTCTGGAAACACCATATATTTT.

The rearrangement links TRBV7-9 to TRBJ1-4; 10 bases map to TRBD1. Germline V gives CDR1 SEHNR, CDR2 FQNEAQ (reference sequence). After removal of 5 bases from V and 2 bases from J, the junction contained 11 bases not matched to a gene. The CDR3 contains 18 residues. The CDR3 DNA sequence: TGTGCCAGCAGCCTGGGACAGGGGAAGCGGTCGACTAATGAAAAACTGTTTTTT. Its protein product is CASSLGQGKRSTNEKLFF.